This TCR beta chain came from a study of technical replicates of blood from several donors. Data came from immunoSEQ multiplex PCR; TCRdb stores just in-frame clones and leaves some out. The sample records 55,000 to 60,000 clones, 85% to 95% being singletons. Sequenced: PBMCs. This sequence was found in a human donor in good health. Some clones in this sample may be carry-over from other donors' samples.

CDR3 nucleotide sequence: TGTGCCAGTAGTTCGAGCACCCGGGAGCAGTTCTTC. Translating it yields CASSSSTREQFF. This chain uses TRBV19 with TRBJ2-1; D is ambiguous. The CDR3 totals 12 residues. The ends were cut back, 5 bases at V and 10 bases at J, with 12 bases in the middle. The V gene's germline CDR1 is LNHDA and CDR2 SQIVND (reference sequence). Based on the CDR3 plus reference TRBV19 and TRBJ2-1, the full variable domain is DGGITQSPKYLFRKEGQNVTLSCEQNLNHDAMYWYRQDPGQGLRLIYYSQIVNDFQKGDIAEGYSVSREKKESFPLTVTSAQKNPTAFYLCASSSSTREQFFGPGTRLTVL.